The sequence of this TCR beta chain was determined in a study of shared clonotypes between healthy human individuals. Study at large: Contributing individuals were a couple of females and three males aged 18 to 49. Study observations and caveats: Researchers sampled blood only, noting tissue repertoires likely differ. Generation probability values for non-shared clonotypes were lower than those for clonotypes shared by all four donors.

A remark on this clone: Its antigen is undetermined.

The method was immunoSEQ multiplex PCR; TCRdb's version includes in-frame clones alone and lacks a portion of them. The data contain roughly 650,000 clones, approximately 97% of them seen just once; the ten biggest clones take up 0.057%. Per the germline V gene, CDR1 is KGHSH and CDR2 is LQKENI. CDR3 length: 13 amino acids. With 4 bases removed from V and 3 bases from J, the gap between germline ends came to 9 bases. CD45RA-negative memory and CD45RA+ naive subsets were split from the CD4+ cells. The TCR sequence derives from a woman aged 25 to 39 in good health. J is TRBJ1-2 and V is TRBV18; the D gene is possibly TRBD1 (6 bases). Input material: naive CD4+ T cells sorted from blood. Described subset: CD45RA+ positively selected. This CDR3 is CASSQGEDYGYTF. In DNA form, the CDR3 reads TGTGCCAGCTCACAGGGGGAGGACTATGGCTACACCTTC.